Shown below are 18 T cell receptor beta chains from a single sample sequenced in a study of human T cells and chemical hapten exposure. Whole blood, unfractionated, served as the material for total RNA extraction. TCRdb itself ran the 5' RACE reads through MiXCR, one entry per CDR3 protein. The sample contains approximately 81,000 distinct CDR3 sequences, roughly 7.7% of which appear only once. The receptors come from a male donor in good health.

V gene TRBV6-5 combines with J gene TRBJ1-1; D is unclear. V was cut by 3 bases and J by 1 base, with 9 bases left in between. This CDR3 has 14 amino acids. The V gene's germline CDR1 is MNHEY and CDR2 SVGAGI. In DNA, the CDR3 is TGTGCCAGCAGTTATGGGCTTACGAACACTGAAGCTTTCTTT. Translation gives CASSYGLTNTEAFF.

This clonotype showed up many times. The V and J genes are TRBV5-1 and TRBJ2-7, with D unclear. This CDR3 comprises 13 residues. Germline V lookup: CDR1 SGHRS, CDR2 YFSETQ. V lost 3 bases and J lost 2, with 9 bases in between. As DNA, the CDR3 is TGCGCCAGCAGCTCCTTGACACCCTACGAGCAGTACTTC. Residues: CASSSLTPYEQYF. The full variable domain, rest sourced from reference TRBV5-1 and TRBJ2-7, is KAGVTQTPRYLIKTRGQQVTLSCSPISGHRSVSWYQQTPGQGLQFLFEYFSETQRNKGNFPGRFSGRQFSNSRSEMNVSTLELGDSALYLCASSSLTPYEQYFGPGTRLTVT.

Many counts were recorded for this clonotype. The rearrangement joins TRBV7-9 to TRBJ2-7; no clear D. With 1 base removed from V and 3 bases from J, the gap between germline ends came to 10 bases. The CDR3 is 14 amino acids. Germline assignment: CDR1 SEHNR and CDR2 FQNEAQ (reference sequence). The CDR3 loop is CASSLVGPSYEQYF. The DNA for the CDR3 is TGTGCCAGCAGCTTAGTGGGTCCGAGCTACGAGCAGTACTTC.

V is TRBV25-1 and J is TRBJ2-1; D could derive from TRBD1 or TRBD2 (5 bases each). This CDR3 comprises 16 residues. Per the germline V gene, CDR1 is MGHDK and CDR2 is SYGVNS. Trimming cost V 6 bases and J 5 bases, with 20 bases left between them. CDR3 nucleotide sequence: TGTGCCAGCAGAGCTCCTGAGAGGGTGGGGCACAATGAGCAGTTCTTC. The encoded protein is CASRAPERVGHNEQFF.

This clonotype was seen a few times. CDR3 region: CASSSVQELYGYTF. As DNA, the CDR3 is TGTGCCAGCAGCTCAGTCCAGGAACTCTATGGCTACACCTTC. This chain joins TRBV5-4 and TRBJ1-2; no definite D call. CDR1 is SGHNT, CDR2 YYREEE, per germline (reference sequence). The CDR3 spans 14 residues. Deletions cut 3 bases from V and 4 bases from J, with 13 bases between.

This clonotype was detected ten times or more. This chain links TRBV5-1 with TRBJ1-6; D is unresolved. Germline CDR1 SGHRS, CDR2 YFSETQ. The ends were cut back, 3 bases at V and 5 bases at J, with 9 bases in the middle. The CDR3 runs to 14 residues. In DNA, the CDR3 is TGCGCCAGCAGCTCCGGTGGAAATAATTCACCCCTCCACTTT. Translating gives CASSSGGNNSPLHF.

This clonotype came up a few times. This rearrangement joins TRBV9 to TRBJ2-7; 13 bases are a match to TRBD2. CDR3 length: 16 amino acids. Unmatched junction bases numbered 5, after V lost 3 bases and J lost 2 bases. From germline, CDR1 is SGDLS and CDR2 YYNGEE. The CDR3 spells CASSGGTSGTPYEQYF. Here the CDR3 DNA reads TGTGCCAGCAGCGGAGGGACTAGCGGGACCCCCTACGAGCAGTACTTC.

This clonotype was seen many times. The chain has TRBV18 and TRBJ2-7; weak D call: TRBD2 (6 bases). The CDR3 is 12 residues long. Germline CDR1 reads KGHSH; CDR2 reads LQKENI. The V end was cut by 3 bases, the J end by 7 bases, with 10 bases between. For the CDR3, the DNA is TGTGCCAGCTCACCGGTTGCGGGAGAGCAGTACTTC. The encoded protein is CASSPVAGEQYF.

This clonotype was counted at least ten times. V and J are TRBV6-2 or TRBV6-3 and TRBJ1-1; D ambiguous. Looked up from germline, CDR1 is MNHEY and CDR2 is SVGEGT. The CDR3 contains 15 residues. V was clipped by 0 bases and J by 3 bases, with 11 bases between them. Here the CDR3 DNA reads TGTGCCAGCAGTTACTCGAATCGGTTGTACACTGAAGCTTTCTTT. Amino acid sequence: CASSYSNRLYTEAFF.

V is TRBV6-6 and J is TRBJ2-5, with 9 bases lining up with TRBD1. V shed 5 bases, J shed 5 bases, and the junction held 12 bases outside the gene matches. Germline values: CDR1 MNHNY, CDR2 SVGAGI (reference sequence). The CDR3 is made up of 16 amino acids. The DNA of the CDR3 is TGTGCCAGCAGTCCTGGGAATTACAGGGGGCACGAGACCCAGTACTTC. Protein: CASSPGNYRGHETQYF.

This clonotype has a count of ten or more. The V and J genes are TRBV29-1 and TRBJ2-3; TRBD2 matches 7 bases. V lost 3 bases to trimming and J lost 4 bases; unmatched junction nucleotides: 7. The CDR3 has 14 amino acids. The germline V gene has CDR1 SQVTM and CDR2 ANQGSEA. CDR3 residues: CSVESGGGADTQYF. The CDR3, as DNA: TGCAGCGTTGAGTCGGGGGGAGGCGCAGATACGCAGTATTTT.

This clonotype was detected only a few times. This sequence joins TRBV7-9 and TRBJ2-1, with a possible D match to TRBD1 (7 bases). From germline, CDR1 is SEHNR and CDR2 FQNEAQ (reference sequence). This CDR3 contains 16 residues. Trimming took 3 bases from V and 0 from J, leaving 12 bases between them. The CDR3 reads CASSLEGASSYNEQFF. The CDR3 nucleotides read TGTGCCAGCAGCTTGGAGGGGGCGAGCTCCTACAATGAGCAGTTCTTC. Using reference TRBV7-9 and TRBJ2-1 for the parts outside the CDR3, the full variable domain is DTGVSQNPRHKITKRGQNVTFRCDPISEHNRLYWYRQTLGQGPEFLTYFQNEAQLEKSRLLSDRFSAERPKGSFSTLEIQRTEQGDSAMYLCASSLEGASSYNEQFFGPGTRLTVL.

This clonotype appeared a single time. The V and J genes are TRBV6-6 and TRBJ2-5; no firm D call. The CDR3 has 13 amino acids. Germline V gene lookup returns CDR1 MNHNY and CDR2 SVGAGI (reference sequence). The V end was cut by 7 bases, the J end by 4 bases, with 13 bases between. The CDR3, as DNA: TGTGCCAGCACCTTGGGCTATTTAGAGACCCAGTACTTC. It is translated as CASTLGYLETQYF.

The chain uses TRBV29-1 and TRBJ2-2; TRBD1 is a possible D gene (6 bases). This CDR3 comprises 13 residues. Germline values: CDR1 SQVTM, CDR2 ANQGSEA. Trimming pared 4 bases from V and 2 bases from J, leaving 8 bases between. The CDR3 DNA sequence: TGCAGCGTTGGCAGGGGTAACACCGGGGAGCTGTTTTTT. It specifies CSVGRGNTGELFF.

The chain uses TRBV2 and TRBJ2-1; 14 positions agree with TRBD2. The CDR3 length is 17 residues. Trimming took 0 bases from V and 8 from J; bases not matched to a gene: 6. In germline, CDR1 is SNHLY, CDR2 FYNNEI. CDR3 coding DNA: TGTGCCAGCAGTGAAGCGGGGTCGGGACTAGCGGGAGATGAGCAGTTCTTC. This gives the protein CASSEAGSGLAGDEQFF.

This clonotype was counted at least ten times. The rearrangement uses TRBV29-1 and TRBJ1-5; a possible D gene is TRBD1 (5 bases). Trimming took 4 bases from V and 2 from J, leaving 9 bases between them. Germline-derived CDR1 and CDR2 are SQVTM and ANQGSEA. The length of the CDR3 is 13 residues. The CDR3 region has the DNA TGCAGCGTTGCCAGGGACGGCAATCAGCCCCAGCATTTT. As protein: CSVARDGNQPQHF.

This clonotype was seen repeatedly, ten times or more. The rearrangement uses TRBV4-3 and TRBJ2-1, with D possibly TRBD1 on 6 matching bases. The CDR3 loop spans 16 amino acids. Germline V lookup: CDR1 LGHNA, CDR2 YSLEER. Trimming cost V 0 bases and J 0 bases, with 9 bases left between them. CDR3 in DNA: TGCGCCAGCAGCCAAGATGACAGGAGCTCCTACAATGAGCAGTTCTTC. This sequence encodes CASSQDDRSSYNEQFF.

The J gene is TRBJ2-7, the V gene TRBV3-1; D tentatively fits TRBD1 or TRBD2 (6 bases each). Germline CDR1 and CDR2: LGHDT and YNNKEL (reference sequence). Trimming took 1 base from V and 1 from J, leaving 17 bases between them. CDR3 length equals 17 residues. The CDR3 region is CASSQGAWGARSYEQYF. The DNA of the CDR3 is TGTGCCAGCAGCCAAGGGGCGTGGGGGGCCAGGTCCTACGAGCAGTACTTC.